The rows below give T cell receptor beta chains drawn from one sample of a study of T-cell memory formation after mild COVID-19. Each CDR3 protein gets one entry after TCRdb re-called the 5' RACE reads with MiXCR. The sample yields under 350,000 distinct CDR3 sequences, around 16% seen once. The sample was PBMCs or a T cell subset sorted from them (not recorded which). The receptors derive from a man aged 18-30 years who had mild COVID-19 (a few samples of this study predate the infection). Cell type and time point are not known. Both conserved end residues are part of each CDR3. The D gene is left open where the match is weak. Not all rows give a size; the values are once, few, many and, for expanded clones, a class.

clone size,J gene,D gene,V gene,CDR3 DNA,CDR3 protein
few,TRBJ1-4,NA,TRBV3-1,TGTGCCAGCAGCCCTTCACAGGAGAGGCAAAAACTGTTTTTT,CASSPSQERQKLFF
NA,TRBJ1-1,NA,TRBV4-3,TGCGCCAGCAGCCGAAACCCGAACACTGAAGCTTTCTTT,CASSRNPNTEAFF
NA,TRBJ1-1,NA,TRBV6-5,TGTGCCAGCAGTTACTCCCCGGGGATGAACACTGAAGCTTTCTTT,CASSYSPGMNTEAFF
many,TRBJ2-1,NA,TRBV4-2,TGTGCCAGCAGCCACAGGGACCCCCCGGATGAGCAGTTCTTC,CASSHRDPPDEQFF
few,TRBJ1-1,NA,TRBV7-9,TGTGCCAGCAGCTTAGATATCGCAGCTGAAGCTTTCTTT,CASSLDIAAEAFF
few,TRBJ2-3,NA,TRBV6-2/TRBV6-3,TGTGCCAGCAAGACAGGAGCAGATACGCAGTATTTT,CASKTGADTQYF
NA,TRBJ1-1,NA,TRBV29-1,TGCAGCGTTGGTGACGGGACGAACACTGAAGCTTTCTTT,CSVGDGTNTEAFF
few,TRBJ1-1,NA,TRBV18,TGTGCCAGCTCACCACGGGTGAGCGGGGCCACTGAAGCTTTCTTT,CASSPRVSGATEAFF
NA,TRBJ1-1,NA,TRBV7-2,TGTGCCAGCAGCTTAGCCCAGGTGGGTGACACTGAAGCTTTCTTT,CASSLAQVGDTEAFF
NA,TRBJ1-2,NA,TRBV20-1,TGCAGTGCTTTGGGACCGGGGGCAAGCCTTTATGGCTACACCTTC,CSALGPGASLYGYTF
many,TRBJ2-1,NA,TRBV7-3,TGTGCCAGCAGCTCCCCTTCGGGAGAGCAGTTCTTC,CASSSPSGEQFF
few,TRBJ1-5,NA,TRBV4-1,TGCGCCAGCAGCCAAGGGTTGGGGGAGTACAATCAGCCCCAGCATTTT,CASSQGLGEYNQPQHF
few,TRBJ1-6,NA,TRBV11-2,TGTGCCAGCACCTCGGGGGGTCCCCTCCACTTT,CASTSGGPLHF
few,TRBJ2-3,NA,TRBV29-1,TGCAGCGTTTCCTCGGGGAATAATCTCGATACGCAGTATTTT,CSVSSGNNLDTQYF
few,TRBJ2-5,TRBD1,TRBV7-8,TGTGCCAGCAGCTTTGACAGGGTAGGAGGCGAGACCCAGTACTTC,CASSFDRVGGETQYF
few,TRBJ2-4,NA,TRBV20-1,TGCAGTGCTAGAGATGTCGCCAAAAACATTCAGTACTTC,CSARDVAKNIQYF
NA,TRBJ1-2,TRBD1,TRBV7-2,TGTGCCAGCAGCTCCTCCGGGACAGCCTATGGCTACACCTTC,CASSSSGTAYGYTF
many,TRBJ2-2,TRBD2,TRBV6-1,TGTGCCAGCAGTGGCCCAGCGGGGGGGAACACCGGGGAGCTGTTTTTT,CASSGPAGGNTGELFF
few,TRBJ1-2,TRBD1,TRBV2,TGTGCCAGCAGCCTGACAGGGTTGGATGGCTACACCTTC,CASSLTGLDGYTF
NA,TRBJ1-1,NA,TRBV29-1,TGCAGCGTTGAAGTTCAAGCTGAAGCTTTCTTT,CSVEVQAEAFF
NA,TRBJ1-4,NA,TRBV5-6,TGTGCCAGCAGTTCCGACGGAGGTTCTAATGAAAAACTGTTTTTT,CASSSDGGSNEKLFF
NA,TRBJ1-1,NA,TRBV6-5,TGTGCCAGCAGTTATCCCGGGACAATGAACACTGAAGCTTTCTTT,CASSYPGTMNTEAFF
NA,TRBJ1-1,NA,TRBV4-3,TGCGCCAGCAGCCAAGGTCCGGGCCAGGGAAAGACTGAAGCTTTCTTT,CASSQGPGQGKTEAFF
many,TRBJ1-1,NA,TRBV29-1,TGCAGCGTTGAACTAATACTTCACACTGAAGCTTTCTTT,CSVELILHTEAFF
once,TRBJ2-2,NA,TRBV6-6,TGTGCCAGCAACACGCAGGGGGGTGGCGGGGAGCTGTTTTTT,CASNTQGGGGELFF
once,TRBJ1-1,NA,TRBV6-2/TRBV6-3,TGTGCCAGCAGACTTAATATACGGTACACTGAAGCTTTCTTT,CASRLNIRYTEAFF
NA,TRBJ2-7,TRBD1,TRBV29-1,TGCAGCGTTTACTCTCGGGACAGGGGCTACGAGCAGTACTTC,CSVYSRDRGYEQYF
NA,TRBJ2-3,NA,TRBV20-1,TGCAGTGCTATCCCCAATTTAGATACGCAGTATTTT,CSAIPNLDTQYF
few,TRBJ2-3,NA,TRBV4-1,TGCGCCAGCAGCCAAGATCAGGGACGACCTATAGCAGATACGCAGTATTTT,CASSQDQGRPIADTQYF
few,TRBJ2-1,NA,TRBV24-1,TGTGCCACCAGTGATGAGGTGGACTCCTACAATGAGCAGTTCTTC,CATSDEVDSYNEQFF
NA,TRBJ1-2,TRBD1,TRBV20-1,TGCAGTGCCACCCTCGACAGGGGGCGAAGCGGCTACACCTTC,CSATLDRGRSGYTF
NA,TRBJ2-7,TRBD2,TRBV7-2,TGTGCCAGCAGCTTAGCGATTGTTGCAGCGGGGAACTACGAGCAGTACTTC,CASSLAIVAAGNYEQYF
NA,TRBJ1-1,NA,TRBV18,TGTGCCAGCTCACCCTGGGTACCAGCAGGGATGAACACTGAAGCTTTCTTT,CASSPWVPAGMNTEAFF
few,TRBJ1-2,NA,TRBV5-1,TGCGCCAGCAGCTTGTCTCAGGGGAACTATGGCTACACCTTC,CASSLSQGNYGYTF
NA,TRBJ1-1,NA,TRBV3-1,TGTGCCAGCAGCCATTCCGGGACACCAGAAGCTTTCTTT,CASSHSGTPEAFF
many,TRBJ1-1,NA,TRBV5-1,TGCGCCAGCAGCACGGACAGCCCCGGTGAAGAAGCTTTCTTT,CASSTDSPGEEAFF
NA,TRBJ2-7,NA,TRBV15,TGTGCCACCAGCAGAGAGGTGGGGCGACTTAGCTACGAGCAGTACTTC,CATSREVGRLSYEQYF
NA,TRBJ2-5,NA,TRBV12-3/TRBV12-4,TGTGCCAGCAGACCAGGGTGGGGATTCCAAGAGACCCAGTACTTC,CASRPGWGFQETQYF
NA,TRBJ2-2,NA,TRBV28,TGTGCCAGCAGTTTAAGGGGCCCTAGATACACCGGGGAGCTGTTTTTT,CASSLRGPRYTGELFF
NA,TRBJ2-6,NA,TRBV15,TGTGCCACCAGACTCCTCGGGGCCAACGTCCTGACTTTC,CATRLLGANVLTF
NA,TRBJ1-1,TRBD1,TRBV20-1,TGCAGTGCTAGCAGGGGGGGGTTCACTGAAGCTTTCTTT,CSASRGGFTEAFF
few,TRBJ2-7,TRBD2,TRBV7-9,TGTGCCAGCAGCCCTAGCGGGCGCTACGAGCAGTACTTC,CASSPSGRYEQYF
few,TRBJ2-4,NA,TRBV6-1,TGTGCCACCAACTGGTTATACTTAGCCAAAAACATTCAGTACTTC,CATNWLYLAKNIQYF
NA,TRBJ2-1,NA,TRBV3-1,TGTGCCAGCACGGGACGGAGTTTGGATGAGCAGTTCTTC,CASTGRSLDEQFF
few,TRBJ2-1,TRBD2,TRBV6-5,TGTGCCAGCAGTTACTATAGCGGGGAGAACAATGAGCAGTTCTTC,CASSYYSGENNEQFF
many,TRBJ2-6,NA,TRBV4-2,TGTGCCAGCAGCCCCCGGGCTGGGGCCAACGTCCTGACTTTC,CASSPRAGANVLTF
few,TRBJ2-3,TRBD1,TRBV4-1,TGCGCCAGCAGAGATCTAGGGGGCGCAACCGGCGATACGCAGTATTTT,CASRDLGGATGDTQYF
few,TRBJ1-5,TRBD1,TRBV29-1,TGCAGCGTTACCGGGACAGGGGTCGATCAGCCCCAGCATTTT,CSVTGTGVDQPQHF
few,TRBJ2-2,NA,TRBV5-1,TGCGCCAGCAGCGAACAGGGTAACGGGGAGCTGTTTTTT,CASSEQGNGELFF
NA,TRBJ1-2,NA,TRBV7-9,TGTGCCAGCGGTGGGATCTATGGCTACACCTTC,CASGGIYGYTF
few,TRBJ2-2,TRBD2,TRBV6-6,TGTGCCTTAGGAGGACTAGCCGTTCCCGGGGAGCTGTTTTTT,CALGGLAVPGELFF
few,TRBJ2-7,NA,TRBV5-5,TGTGCCAGCAGCTTGGGACTACGAGGGGGGGTCGAGCAGTACTTC,CASSLGLRGGVEQYF
NA,TRBJ1-2,NA,TRBV29-1,TGCAGCGTGGGGACCACGGTTAACTATGGCTACACCTTC,CSVGTTVNYGYTF
NA,TRBJ1-2,NA,TRBV20-1,TGCAGTGCTAAACAGAGTTCCTACTATGGCTACACCTTC,CSAKQSSYYGYTF
many,TRBJ2-3,TRBD2,TRBV7-6,TGTGCCAGCAGCCAAAACCCCAGCGGGGGCCCACCCACAGATACGCAGTATTTT,CASSQNPSGGPPTDTQYF